One sample yielded the 16 T cell receptor beta chains listed below, sequenced in a study of identical twins. Using its own MiXCR run on the 5' RACE reads, TCRdb lists one record per CDR3 protein. This table holds about 920,000 distinct CDR3 sequences, roughly an eighth found once. This sample was shared with a second study, whose subject was yellow fever vaccine responses in identical twins.

The sample taken for sequencing was PBMCs. The receptors derive from a woman aged 18-30 years in good health.

The chain has TRBV2 and TRBJ2-2, with 8 nucleotides matching TRBD2. The CDR3 is 16 residues long. V shed 7 bases, J shed 4 bases, and the junction held 11 bases outside the gene matches. The germline gives CDR1 SNHLY, CDR2 FYNNEI. The CDR3 here is CASTEEAGVVTGELFF. CDR3 nucleotides: TGTGCCAGCACCGAAGAAGCGGGAGTCGTCACCGGGGAGCTGTTTTTT.

The chain recombines TRBV7-9 with TRBJ2-7; 15 bases are a match to TRBD2. The length of the CDR3 is 17 residues. Germline CDR1 reads SEHNR; CDR2 reads FQNEAQ (reference sequence). The V and J ends lost 5 bases and 3 bases, in that order; junction bases with no gene match: 8. The CDR3: CASSHGLAGGLVYEQYF. CDR3 nucleotide sequence: TGTGCCAGCAGCCACGGACTAGCGGGAGGGTTGGTCTACGAGCAGTACTTC.

This clonotype was counted only a few times. The rearrangement links TRBV18 to TRBJ2-7, with 7 bases matching TRBD1. The CDR3 loop spans 15 amino acids. V lost 3 bases, J lost 3 bases, and 8 bases stayed unmatched. CDR1 and CDR2 (germline): KGHSH, LQKENI. CDR3: CASSPGAQGVYEQYF. CDR3 bases: TGTGCCAGCTCACCCGGGGCTCAGGGGGTCTACGAGCAGTACTTC.

This chain uses TRBV19 with TRBJ1-5; D possibly corresponds to TRBD1 (6 bases). The V end was cut by 7 bases, the J end by 7 bases, with 14 bases between. The CDR3 loop spans 13 amino acids. Germline assignment: CDR1 LNHDA and CDR2 SQIVND (reference sequence). The CDR3 coding sequence is TGTGCCAGTACCCTTGGGGGCGCGCAGCCCCAGCATTTT. Its translation is CASTLGGAQPQHF. Supplemented by reference TRBV19 and TRBJ1-5, the full variable domain reads DGGITQSPKYLFRKEGQNVTLSCEQNLNHDAMYWYRQDPGQGLRLIYYSQIVNDFQKGDIAEGYSVSREKKESFPLTVTSAQKNPTAFYLCASTLGGAQPQHFGDGTRLSIL.

The CDR3 protein is CAISSTLSGEQYV. CDR3 DNA: TGTGCCATCAGTTCGACCCTTTCGGGGGAGCAGTACGTC. This chain uses TRBV10-3 with TRBJ2-7; TRBD2 is a possible D gene (5 bases). Trimming pared 5 bases from V and 7 bases from J, leaving 15 bases between. The CDR3 is 13 amino acids. Germline assignment: CDR1 ENHRY and CDR2 SYGVKD.

The chain combines TRBV27 with TRBJ1-1, with 9 bases identical to TRBD1. V shed 5 bases, J shed 4 bases, and the junction held 8 bases outside the gene matches. Per germline, CDR1 MNHEY and CDR2 SMNVEV (reference sequence). The CDR3 has 15 amino acids. The CDR3 DNA follows: TGTGCCAGCAGTCGACCCGGGACAGGGCCCACTGAAGCTTTCTTT. It is translated as CASSRPGTGPTEAFF.

This clonotype was seen a handful of times. The gene calls are TRBV20-1 and TRBJ2-1, with a weak D call TRBD1 (7 bases). This CDR3 is 15 amino acids long. Between the trimmed V and J ends, which lost 2 bases and 6 bases, there was a span of 17 bases. Germline V CDR1 and CDR2: DFQATT, SNEGSKA (reference sequence). In DNA form, the CDR3 reads TGCAGTGCTAGAAAAAGGGATCAGGGGGGCAATGAGCAGTTCTTC. Translated, it gives CSARKRDQGGNEQFF.

V usage is TRBV27 and J usage is TRBJ2-1, with 10 nucleotides matching TRBD2. The junction had 4 bases not matched to a gene; V was cut back by 6 bases and J by 8 bases. Germline V gives CDR1 MNHEY, CDR2 SMNVEV (reference sequence). The CDR3 extends over 13 amino acids. CDR3 protein: CASSLAGVHEQFF. In DNA, the CDR3 is TGTGCCAGCAGCCTAGCGGGAGTGCATGAGCAGTTCTTC.

This chain connects TRBV5-1 to TRBJ2-7; TRBD1 might be the D (5 bases). V lost 0 bases to trimming and J lost 0 bases, with 10 bases between them. Germline-derived CDR1 and CDR2 are SGHRS and YFSETQ. There are 15 residues in the CDR3. CDR3 coding DNA: TGCGCCAGCAGCTTGGACAGGTTCCTCTCCTACGAGCAGTACTTC. This translates into CASSLDRFLSYEQYF.

This clonotype was picked up many times. The chain couples TRBV29-1 to TRBJ2-1; TRBD1 agrees at 8 bases. The CDR3 extends over 14 amino acids. V gave up 6 bases and J gave up 4 bases; unmatched junction bases: 8. The germline CDR1 and CDR2 sequences are SQVTM and ANQGSEA. The CDR3 DNA sequence: TGCAGCGTGACACCGGGACAGGCTTACAATGAGCAGTTCTTC. Translation gives CSVTPGQAYNEQFF.

The chain uses TRBV5-1 and TRBJ2-5; 9 bases map to TRBD2. V trimming: 7 bases; J trimming: 2 bases; junction bases outside the gene matches: 3. Germline V CDR1 and CDR2: SGHRS, YFSETQ. The CDR3 totals 13 residues. DNA of the CDR3: TGCGCCAGCGCGGGGGGGGCACAAGAGACCCAGTACTTC. It is translated as CASAGGAQETQYF.

This clonotype was detected a few times. The rearrangement joins TRBV2 to TRBJ2-7; TRBD2 agrees at 7 bases. This CDR3 region has 10 residues. Germline assignment: CDR1 SNHLY and CDR2 FYNNEI. Germline trimming cut 10 bases from V and 6 bases from J; bases unmatched to any gene: 3. CDR3 loop: CAIGGSEQYF. The CDR3 coding sequence is TGTGCCATCGGGGGGAGCGAGCAGTACTTC.

This clonotype came up many times. This chain connects TRBV12-3 or TRBV12-4 to TRBJ2-7, with D unresolved. Trimming shortened V by 7 bases and J by 3 bases, and 13 bases separated the two germline ends. This CDR3 is 13 amino acids long. The CDR3 DNA is TGTGCCAGCATGAAGAACGGCGGCTACGAGCAGTACTTC. Translation: CASMKNGGYEQYF.

The CDR3 DNA follows: TGTGCCAGCAGCTTAGTGCGGGAGGTCGATGAGCAGTTCTTC. This gives the protein CASSLVREVDEQFF. This sequence joins TRBV5-5 and TRBJ2-1, with 8 bases that match TRBD2. The CDR3 contains 14 residues. With 2 bases clipped from V and 8 bases from J, the junction kept 6 bases outside the gene matches. Germline V gene data show CDR1 as SGHKS and CDR2 as YYEKEE (reference sequence).

This chain links TRBV28 with TRBJ2-3; TRBD2 is a possible D gene (5 bases). CDR1 is MDHEN, CDR2 SYDVKM, per germline. V was cut by 1 base and J by 3 bases, with 14 bases left in between. This CDR3 contains 16 residues. CDR3 amino acids: CASSLSSPEETDTQYF. The CDR3 bases are TGTGCCAGCAGTTTATCTAGCCCGGAAGAGACAGATACGCAGTATTTT.

The chain links TRBV11-2 to TRBJ2-5; 11 bases map to TRBD1. The germline V gene encodes CDR1 SGHAT and CDR2 FQNNGV. V lost 1 base, J lost 7 bases, and 8 bases stayed unmatched. The CDR3 length is 16 residues. The CDR3 region has the DNA TGTGCCAGCAGCTTAGTTCCGGACAGGGGGCATGGGACCCAGTACTTC. It specifies CASSLVPDRGHGTQYF.